This TCR beta chain was documented in a study of type 1 regulatory T cells. Study summary: T-allo10 is an in vitro-generated, Tr1-enriched CD4 T cell product specific for alloantigen. Whole-study results and caveats: Compared with non-type 1 regulatory T cells, type 1 regulatory T cells showed a more restricted TCR repertoire.

The CDR3 extends over 14 amino acids. Germline V gene data show CDR1 as MNHEY and CDR2 as SMNVEV (reference sequence). Trimming took 3 bases from V and 2 from J, leaving 11 bases between them. TCRdb re-analysed the reads in MiXCR, keeping a single row per CDR3 protein. The profile shows tens of thousands of distinct CDR3 sequences, more than 20% of them singletons. With respect to this clonotype: The antigen remains unidentified.

Sample: cultured type 1 regulatory T (Tr1) cells, either the whole culture or a sorted fraction (not recorded which). This clonotype originated in a human donor in good health. This rearrangement joins TRBV27 to TRBJ2-7; no clear D gene. CDR3 protein: CASSFLAGAYEQYF. The CDR3 region has the DNA TGTGCCAGCAGTTTCTTGGCCGGCGCCTACGAGCAGTACTTC.